This TCR beta chain stems from a study of tumor and adjacent non-tumor tissue in lung cancer. Findings and caveats of the study: TCR diversity was significantly greater in tumor than normal lung tissue.

TCRbeta libraries were built with three rounds of nested PCR, modified from ARM-PCR. TCRdb called the multiplex PCR reads again in MiXCR, with one record for every CDR3 protein. The sample holds around 80,000 distinct CDR3 sequences; roughly 80% are singletons and the top ten take roughly half. The CDR3 consists of 15 residues. The germline V gene has CDR1 SGHAT and CDR2 FQDESV (reference sequence). The template was RNA from unsorted bulk tissue. Distant lung tissue was collected more than 3 cm away from the tumor edge. Comment on this clonotype: Its specificity is unknown. One end of the junction does not line up with germline, which may come from a read error.

The TCR was taken from a man aged 55-75 years with non-small cell lung cancer. Source material: distant non-tumor lung tissue. The chain combines TRBV11-1 with TRBJ2-2; TRBD1 is a possible D gene (5 bases). CDR3 in DNA: TGTGCCTGCAGCTCACGTGCAGGGATCACCGGGGAGCTGTTTTTT. Amino acid sequence: CACSSRAGITGELFF.